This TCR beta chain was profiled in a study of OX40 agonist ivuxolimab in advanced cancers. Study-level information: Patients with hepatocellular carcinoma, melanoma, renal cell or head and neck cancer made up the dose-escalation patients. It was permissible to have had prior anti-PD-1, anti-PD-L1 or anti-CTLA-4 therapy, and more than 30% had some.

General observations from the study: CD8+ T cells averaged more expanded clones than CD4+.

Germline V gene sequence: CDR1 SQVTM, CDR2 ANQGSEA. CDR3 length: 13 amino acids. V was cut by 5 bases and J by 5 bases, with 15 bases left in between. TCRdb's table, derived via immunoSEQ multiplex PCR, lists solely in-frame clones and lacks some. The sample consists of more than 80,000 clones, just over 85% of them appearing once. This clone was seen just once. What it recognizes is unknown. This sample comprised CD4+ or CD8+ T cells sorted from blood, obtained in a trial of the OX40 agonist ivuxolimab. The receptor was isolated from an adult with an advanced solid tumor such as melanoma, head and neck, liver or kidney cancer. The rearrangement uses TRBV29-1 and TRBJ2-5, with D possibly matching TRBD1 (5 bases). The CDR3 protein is CSVKYRLKETQYF. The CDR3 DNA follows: TGCAGCGTTAAGTACAGGCTCAAGGAGACCCAGTACTTC.